A single T cell receptor (beta chain) is shown here with its context. The CDR3 contains 14 residues. From germline, CDR1 is SGHTA and CDR2 FQGNSA. Trimming stripped 1 base from V and 7 bases from J, with 11 bases between. The record originates from a study of vaccination and CD4 T cells after COVID-19. Turning to the study itself: By nasal swab PCR, the convalescent patients were SARS-CoV-2 positive, with 8 or 9 mild cases and one severe. The convalescent population consisted of six males and four females, two of whom were of Hispanic ethnicity.

TCRdb called the PCR reads again in MiXCR, with one record for every CDR3 protein. The sample has 20,000 to 30,000 distinct CDR3 sequences, under 65% seen once. The sequencing here drew on CD4+ T cells from blood, taken before SARS-CoV-2 vaccination. The chain has TRBV7-2 and TRBJ2-1, with a possible D match to TRBD2 (6 bases). The sequence was obtained from a human donor who had recovered from COVID-19. The CDR3 DNA is TGTGCCAGCAGCTTAGTTCTAGCGTCTAATGAGCAGTTCTTC. It encodes CASSLVLASNEQFF.